The 6 T cell receptor beta chains presented below share a single source sample, sequenced in a study of blood T cells in healthy people across ages. It was with a sample-barcoded 5' primer and a J-beta primer mix that a second PCR of about 7 to 12 cycles was run. TCRdb redid the calling of the 5' RACE reads with MiXCR, one entry per CDR3 protein. The table shows 660,000 or so distinct CDR3 sequences, with roughly 53% occurring only once. The sample taken for sequencing was blood. Receptor source: a man in his sixties in good health.

The chain has TRBV12-3 or TRBV12-4 and TRBJ2-5, with 8 bases fitting TRBD2. This CDR3 region has 15 residues. V was clipped by 3 bases and J by 11 bases; unmatched bases: 14. The CDR3 loop reads CASSFFSGAYNEQYF. The CDR3 DNA follows: TGTGCCAGCAGTTTCTTTAGCGGGGCTTACAATGAGCAGTACTTC.

The chain links TRBV3-1 to TRBJ2-4, with 7 bases lining up with TRBD1. Trimming removed 4 bases from V and 13 bases from J; junction bases left unmatched: 7. Germline loops: CDR1 LGHDT, CDR2 YNNKEL (reference sequence). The CDR3 covers 12 residues. CDR3 region: CASSLGTAEQYF. As DNA, the CDR3 is TGTGCCAGCAGCCTCGGGACAGCGGAGCAGTACTTC.

This clonotype was detected many times. The chain recombines TRBV29-1 with TRBJ2-7, with a tentative D call TRBD1 (6 bases). This CDR3 is built from 12 residues. The V gene lost 5 bases and the J gene lost 3 bases, with 11 bases spanning the gap. From germline, CDR1 is SQVTM and CDR2 ANQGSEA. The CDR3 DNA is TGCAGCGTTCGTCCACAGGGCTACGAGCAGTACTTC. Translation: CSVRPQGYEQYF.

The rearrangement joins TRBV5-1 to TRBJ1-2; 8 nucleotides align to TRBD1. The CDR3 runs to 17 residues. V lost 0 bases, J lost 6 bases, and 13 bases stayed unmatched. Germline-derived CDR1 and CDR2 are SGHRS and YFSETQ. DNA of the CDR3: TGCGCCAGCAGCTTGGCCGGGTCAGGGGGCGCGAACCATGGCTACACCTTC. This translates into CASSLAGSGGANHGYTF. The entire variable domain, with the rest obtained from reference TRBV5-1 and TRBJ1-2, is as follows: KAGVTQTPRYLIKTRGQQVTLSCSPISGHRSVSWYQQTPGQGLQFLFEYFSETQRNKGNFPGRFSGRQFSNSRSEMNVSTLELGDSALYLCASSLAGSGGANHGYTFGSGTRLTVV.

This clonotype was seen only a few times. This chain uses TRBV2 with TRBJ2-7; TRBD2 aligns across 15 bases. Germline lookup yields CDR1 SNHLY and CDR2 FYNNEI. With 6 bases clipped from V and 4 bases from J, the junction kept 4 bases outside the gene matches. The CDR3 spans 15 residues. The CDR3 DNA reads TGTGCCAGCAGGAACGGACTAGCGGGGGGGTACGAGCAGTACTTC. This gives the protein CASRNGLAGGYEQYF.

The chain is built from TRBV29-1 and TRBJ1-1; 10 bases are a match to TRBD1. With V trimmed by 4 bases and J by 1 base, 3 bases remained unmatched. The CDR3 loop spans 14 amino acids. In germline, CDR1 is SQVTM, CDR2 ANQGSEA. CDR3 sequence reads: CSVGQGAGNTEAFF. DNA for the CDR3: TGCAGCGTTGGACAGGGGGCCGGGAACACTGAAGCTTTCTTT.